The following is a TCR beta chain sequence with its context. This entry is derived from a study of blood T cell repertoires in COVID-19. The method was immunoSEQ multiplex PCR; TCRdb's version includes in-frame clones alone and lacks a portion of them. The sample includes about 280,000 clones, about 85% of them seen just once. This CDR3 comprises 11 residues. V was clipped by 4 bases and J by 8 bases, with 11 bases between them. Germline lookup yields CDR1 SQVTM and CDR2 ANQGSEA. The age range of participants was about 18 to 89 years, with residence in under 25 US areas. Self-reported history from a screening survey and questionnaire set each donor's cohort.

The receptor comes from a woman aged 45-60 years who had recovered from COVID-19. The chain combines TRBV29-1 with TRBJ1-2; tentative D call: TRBD1 (5 bases). The sample consisted of PBMCs or T cells enriched from blood (not recorded which). As DNA, the CDR3 is TGCAGCGTTGGGAGCGGGGGAGGCTACACCTTC. Residues: CSVGSGGGYTF.